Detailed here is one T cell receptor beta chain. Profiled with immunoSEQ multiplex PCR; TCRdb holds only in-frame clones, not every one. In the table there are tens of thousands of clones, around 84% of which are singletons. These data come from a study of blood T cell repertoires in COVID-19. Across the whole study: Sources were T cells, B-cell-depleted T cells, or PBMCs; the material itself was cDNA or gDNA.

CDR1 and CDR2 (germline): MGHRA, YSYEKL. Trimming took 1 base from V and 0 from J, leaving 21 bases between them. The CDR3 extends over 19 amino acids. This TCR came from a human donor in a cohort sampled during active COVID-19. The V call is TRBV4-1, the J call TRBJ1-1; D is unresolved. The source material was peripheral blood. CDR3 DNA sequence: TGCGCCAGCAGCCAAGTTCTAGGCAATATAAAGAATTTGAACACTGAAGCTTTCTTT. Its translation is CASSQVLGNIKNLNTEAFF.